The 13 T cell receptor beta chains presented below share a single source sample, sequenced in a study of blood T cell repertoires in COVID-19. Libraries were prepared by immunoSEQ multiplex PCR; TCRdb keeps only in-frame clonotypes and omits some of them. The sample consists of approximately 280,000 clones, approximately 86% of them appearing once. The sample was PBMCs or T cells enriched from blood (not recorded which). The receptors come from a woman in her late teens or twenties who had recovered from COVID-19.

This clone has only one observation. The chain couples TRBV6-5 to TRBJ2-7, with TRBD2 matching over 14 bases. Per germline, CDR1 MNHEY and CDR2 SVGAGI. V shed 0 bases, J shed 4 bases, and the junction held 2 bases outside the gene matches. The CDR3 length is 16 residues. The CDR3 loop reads CASSYSGTSGGYEQYF. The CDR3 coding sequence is TGTGCCAGCAGTTACTCGGGGACTAGCGGGGGTTACGAGCAGTACTTC.

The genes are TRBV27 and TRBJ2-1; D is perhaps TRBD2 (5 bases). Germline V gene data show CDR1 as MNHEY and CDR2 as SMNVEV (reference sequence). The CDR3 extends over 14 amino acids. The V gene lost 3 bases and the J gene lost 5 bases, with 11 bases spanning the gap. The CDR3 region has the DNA TGTGCCAGCAGTTTGGAGACTACGGACAATGAGCAGTTCTTC. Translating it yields CASSLETTDNEQFF.

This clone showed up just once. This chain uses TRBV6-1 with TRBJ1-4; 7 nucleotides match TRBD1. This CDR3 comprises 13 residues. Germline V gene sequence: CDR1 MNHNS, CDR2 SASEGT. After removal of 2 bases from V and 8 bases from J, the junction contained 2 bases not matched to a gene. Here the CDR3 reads CASSEQGGEKLFF. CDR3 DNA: TGTGCCAGCAGTGAACAGGGGGGCGAAAAACTGTTTTTT.

DNA of the CDR3: TGCGCCAGCAGCTTTTCAGGAGGGTACTACGAGCAGTACTTC. Protein sequence: CASSFSGGYYEQYF. The chain employs TRBV5-1 and TRBJ2-7; D might be TRBD2 (6 bases). Trimming shortened V by 2 bases and J by 3 bases, and 12 bases separated the two germline ends. The CDR3 is 14 residues long. Germline loops: CDR1 SGHRS, CDR2 YFSETQ.

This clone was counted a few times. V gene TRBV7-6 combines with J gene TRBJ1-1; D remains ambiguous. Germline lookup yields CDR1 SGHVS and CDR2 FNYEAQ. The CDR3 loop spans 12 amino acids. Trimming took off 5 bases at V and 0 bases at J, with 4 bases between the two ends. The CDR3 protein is CASSGLNTEAFF. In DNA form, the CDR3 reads TGTGCCAGCAGCGGGCTGAACACTGAAGCTTTCTTT.

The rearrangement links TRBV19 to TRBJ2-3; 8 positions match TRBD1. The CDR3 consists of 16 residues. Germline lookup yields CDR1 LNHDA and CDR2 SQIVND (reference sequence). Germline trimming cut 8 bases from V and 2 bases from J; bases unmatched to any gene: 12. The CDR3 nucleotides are TGTGCCAGTTCGCCCGCAAGGACAGGGAACACAGATACGCAGTATTTT. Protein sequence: CASSPARTGNTDTQYF.

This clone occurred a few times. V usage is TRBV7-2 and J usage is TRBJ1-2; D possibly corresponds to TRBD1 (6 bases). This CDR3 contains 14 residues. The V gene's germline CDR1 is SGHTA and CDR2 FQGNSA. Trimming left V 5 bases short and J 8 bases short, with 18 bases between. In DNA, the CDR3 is TGTGCCAGCAGCGTTAACAGGGTGAAACTAGGCTACACCTTC. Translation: CASSVNRVKLGYTF. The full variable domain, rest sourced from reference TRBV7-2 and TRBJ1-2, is GAGVSQSPSNKVTEKGKDVELRCDPISGHTALYWYRQSLGQGLEFLIYFQGNSAPDKSGLPSDRFSAERTGGSVSTLTIQRTQQEDSAVYLCASSVNRVKLGYTFGSGTRLTVV.

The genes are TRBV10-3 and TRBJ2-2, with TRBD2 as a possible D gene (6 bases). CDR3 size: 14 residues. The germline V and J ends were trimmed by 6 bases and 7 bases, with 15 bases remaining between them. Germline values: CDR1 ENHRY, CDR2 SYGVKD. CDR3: CAISPGGGNGELFF. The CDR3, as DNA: TGTGCCATCAGCCCTGGGGGAGGCAACGGGGAGCTGTTTTTT.

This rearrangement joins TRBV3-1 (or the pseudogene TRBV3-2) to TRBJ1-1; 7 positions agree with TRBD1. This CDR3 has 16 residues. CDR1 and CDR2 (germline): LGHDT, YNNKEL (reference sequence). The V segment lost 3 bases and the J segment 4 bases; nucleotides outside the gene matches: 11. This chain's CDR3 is CASSQDRTGAGTEAFF. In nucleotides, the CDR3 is TGTGCCAGCAGCCAGGATCGAACAGGGGCGGGCACTGAAGCTTTCTTT.

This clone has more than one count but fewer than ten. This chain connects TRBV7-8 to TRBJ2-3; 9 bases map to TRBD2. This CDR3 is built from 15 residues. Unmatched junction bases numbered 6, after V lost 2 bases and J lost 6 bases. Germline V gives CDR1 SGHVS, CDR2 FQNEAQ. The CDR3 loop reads CASSLLGTSRDTQYF. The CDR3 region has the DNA TGTGCCAGCAGCTTACTCGGGACTAGCAGGGATACGCAGTATTTT.

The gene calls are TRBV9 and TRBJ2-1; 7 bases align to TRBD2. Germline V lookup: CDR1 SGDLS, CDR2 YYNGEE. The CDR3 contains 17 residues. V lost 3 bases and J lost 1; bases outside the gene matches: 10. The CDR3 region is CASSEPLSGESYNEQFF. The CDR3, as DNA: TGTGCCAGCAGCGAGCCCTTAAGCGGGGAATCCTACAATGAGCAGTTCTTC.

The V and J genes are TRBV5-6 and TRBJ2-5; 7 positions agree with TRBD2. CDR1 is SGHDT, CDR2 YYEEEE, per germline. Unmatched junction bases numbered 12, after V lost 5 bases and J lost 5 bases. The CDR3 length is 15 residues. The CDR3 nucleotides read TGTGCCAGCAGAATCCGGGACTATATAGAGGAGACCCAGTACTTC. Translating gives CASRIRDYIEETQYF.

The CDR3 is CASSPHAGGPADTQYF. The CDR3 region has the DNA TGTGCCAGCAGCCCCCATGCGGGGGGGCCTGCAGATACGCAGTATTTT. This rearrangement joins TRBV7-2 to TRBJ2-3; 9 bases line up with TRBD2. This CDR3 has 16 amino acids. The junction had 10 bases not matched to a gene; V was cut back by 5 bases and J by 4 bases. Looked up from germline, CDR1 is SGHTA and CDR2 is FQGNSA.